These 2 T cell receptor beta chains came from one sample sequenced in a study of T-cell reconstitution after alpha-beta-depleted transplantation in children. Researchers prepared the TCRbeta library using unique molecular identifiers, the study reports. TCRdb fed the PCR reads into MiXCR, producing one record per CDR3 protein. The repertoire includes about 610,000 distinct CDR3 sequences, over 9.5% of them detected once, and roughly 4% sits in the top ten. The specimen was PBMCs from the stem cell graft donor, collected from the stem cell graft. The receptors derive from a human donor who donated a stem cell graft to a child with acute myeloid leukemia.

This clonotype appeared a few times. V is TRBV6-2 or TRBV6-3 and J is TRBJ2-3; 11 nucleotides align to TRBD2. This CDR3 is built from 18 residues. Trimming took 0 bases from V and 2 from J; bases not matched to a gene: 7. The V gene's germline CDR1 is MNHEY and CDR2 SVGEGT. The CDR3 DNA sequence: TGTGCCAGCAGTTACTCCCCTCGACTAGCGGGAACCACAGATACGCAGTATTTT. Translation gives CASSYSPRLAGTTDTQYF.

The genes are TRBV7-2 and TRBJ1-5; 7 positions agree with TRBD1. The trim removed 5 bases at V and 5 bases at J, leaving 6 bases unmatched. CDR1 and CDR2 (germline): SGHTA, FQGNSA. The CDR3 spans 14 residues. CDR3 coding DNA: TGTGCCAGCAGCCCCTCAGGGGGTGATCAGCCCCAGCATTTT. Encoded protein: CASSPSGGDQPQHF.